One and the same sample provided the 4 T cell receptor beta chains below, sequenced in a study of blood T cell repertoires in COVID-19. Profiling relied on immunoSEQ multiplex PCR, and the TCRdb table lists in-frame clones only, not all of them. The sample gives some 350,000 clones, roughly nine tenths of which show up once; under 4% is in the top ten. Sequencing input: peripheral blood. The receptors shown here come from a young woman with COVID-19, enrolled during active disease.

This chain joins TRBV6-2 or TRBV6-3 and TRBJ2-7; TRBD1 agrees at 9 bases. In germline, CDR1 is MNHEY, CDR2 SVGEGT. The CDR3 totals 16 residues. V shed 0 bases, J shed 0 bases, and the junction held 3 bases outside the gene matches. This CDR3 is CASSYSRQGGSYEQYV. CDR3 nucleotides: TGTGCCAGCAGTTACTCGAGACAGGGGGGCTCCTACGAGCAGTACGTC.

The chain is built from TRBV11-3 and TRBJ2-1; D perhaps matches TRBD1 (6 bases). V was trimmed by 5 bases and J by 5 bases, leaving 16 bases between them. The germline gives CDR1 SGHNT, CDR2 YENEEA. This CDR3 is built from 15 residues. The CDR3 spells CASSPGAVYNNEQFF. CDR3 nucleotide sequence: TGTGCCAGCAGCCCAGGGGCCGTTTATAACAATGAGCAGTTCTTC.

This chain uses TRBV7-9 with TRBJ2-7, with TRBD2 matching over 7 bases. V gave up 5 bases and J gave up 6 bases; unmatched junction bases: 4. CDR3 length: 12 residues. Germline V gene sequence: CDR1 SEHNR, CDR2 FQNEAQ (reference sequence). For the CDR3, the DNA is TGTGCCAGCAGCCCGGGGGGACGCGAGCAGTACGTC. It encodes CASSPGGREQYV.

V is TRBV9 and J is TRBJ2-1; unclear D gene. The CDR3 contains 16 residues. Germline V gene data show CDR1 as SGDLS and CDR2 as YYNGEE. Trimming took 3 bases from V and 9 from J, leaving 22 bases between them. The CDR3 DNA is TGTGCCAGCAGCGCCCGAGGTGGGTTTTACTCTAGTGAGCAGTTCTTC. Protein product: CASSARGGFYSSEQFF.